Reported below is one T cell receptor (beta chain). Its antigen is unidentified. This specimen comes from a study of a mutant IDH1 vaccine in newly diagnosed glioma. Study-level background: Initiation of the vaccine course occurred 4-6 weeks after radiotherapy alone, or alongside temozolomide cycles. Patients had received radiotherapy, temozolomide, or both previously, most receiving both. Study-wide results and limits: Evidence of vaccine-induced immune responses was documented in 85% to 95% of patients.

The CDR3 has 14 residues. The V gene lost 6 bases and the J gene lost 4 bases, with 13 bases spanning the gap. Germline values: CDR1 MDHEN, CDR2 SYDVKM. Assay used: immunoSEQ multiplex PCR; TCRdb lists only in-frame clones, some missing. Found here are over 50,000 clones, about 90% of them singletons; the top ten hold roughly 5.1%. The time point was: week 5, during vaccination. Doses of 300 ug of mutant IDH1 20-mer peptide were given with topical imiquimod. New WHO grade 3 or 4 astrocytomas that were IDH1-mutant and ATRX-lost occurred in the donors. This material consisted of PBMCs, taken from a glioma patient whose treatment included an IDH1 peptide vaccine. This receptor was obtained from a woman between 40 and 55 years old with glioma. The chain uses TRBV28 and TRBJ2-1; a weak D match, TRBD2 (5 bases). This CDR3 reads CASRLASRYNEQFF. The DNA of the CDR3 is TGTGCCAGCAGGCTGGCTAGCAGGTACAATGAGCAGTTCTTC.